The rows below give T cell receptor beta chains drawn from one sample of a study of cytomegalovirus exposure and HLA in healthy donors. Produced via immunoSEQ multiplex PCR; TCRdb's table is partial and in-frame only. The sample lists more than 85,000 clones, 50% to 70% occurring once. Source material: PBMCs. The receptors here all came from a human donor in good health. Both conserved end residues are part of each CDR3. A D gene is named only where the DNA matches it firmly. For some rows the clone size is stated as once, few or many, or as a class when expanded; others skip it.

cdr3_length: 15; d_call: NA; v_call: TRBV5-1; clone_size: NA; j_call: TRBJ2-1; cdr3_aa: CASSIRDLNYNEQFF; cdr3_nt: TGCGCCAGCAGCATCCGGGACTTAAACTACAATGAGCAGTTCTTC
cdr3_length: 16; d_call: TRBD2; v_call: TRBV28; clone_size: NA; j_call: TRBJ2-4; cdr3_aa: CASSFGLAGEGNIQYF; cdr3_nt: TGTGCCAGCAGTTTCGGCCTAGCGGGGGAGGGTAACATTCAGTACTTC
cdr3_length: 13; d_call: NA; v_call: TRBV15; clone_size: few; j_call: TRBJ2-2; cdr3_aa: CATRSQGNGELFF; cdr3_nt: TGTGCCACCCGCTCCCAGGGAAACGGGGAGCTGTTTTTT
cdr3_length: 11; d_call: NA; v_call: TRBV6-6; clone_size: NA; j_call: TRBJ2-5; cdr3_aa: CASSLQETQYF; cdr3_nt: TGTGCCAGCAGCCTACAAGAGACCCAGTACTTC
cdr3_length: 15; d_call: NA; v_call: TRBV27; clone_size: NA; j_call: TRBJ2-4; cdr3_aa: CASSLLAEAKNIQYF; cdr3_nt: TGTGCCAGCAGTTTATTGGCAGAAGCCAAAAACATTCAGTACTTC
cdr3_length: 15; d_call: TRBD1; v_call: TRBV6-5; clone_size: few; j_call: TRBJ1-6; cdr3_aa: CASTDNRGLNSPLHF; cdr3_nt: TGTGCCAGCACGGATAACAGGGGGCTAAATTCACCCCTCCACTTT
cdr3_length: 14; d_call: NA; v_call: TRBV6-5; clone_size: NA; j_call: TRBJ2-7; cdr3_aa: CASSFITSHYEQYF; cdr3_nt: TGTGCCAGCAGTTTTATAACTAGCCACTACGAGCAGTACTTC
cdr3_length: 15; d_call: NA; v_call: TRBV27; clone_size: NA; j_call: TRBJ2-1; cdr3_aa: CASSFTPSSYNEQFF; cdr3_nt: TGTGCCAGCAGTTTTACTCCGAGCTCCTACAATGAGCAGTTCTTC
cdr3_length: 15; d_call: NA; v_call: TRBV5-4; clone_size: NA; j_call: TRBJ1-2; cdr3_aa: CASSFSTGTHYGYTF; cdr3_nt: TGTGCCAGCAGCTTCTCCACCGGGACACACTATGGCTACACCTTC
cdr3_length: 14; d_call: NA; v_call: TRBV2; clone_size: NA; j_call: TRBJ1-5; cdr3_aa: CASSPRLSNQPQHF; cdr3_nt: TGTGCCAGCAGCCCCAGGTTGAGCAATCAGCCCCAGCATTTT
cdr3_length: 15; d_call: TRBD1; v_call: TRBV27; clone_size: NA; j_call: TRBJ1-2; cdr3_aa: CASSSTGVSSYGYTF; cdr3_nt: TGTGCCAGCAGTTCGACAGGGGTCTCGAGCTATGGCTACACCTTC
cdr3_length: 15; d_call: TRBD2; v_call: TRBV6-4; clone_size: NA; j_call: TRBJ2-3; cdr3_aa: CASSEGSGSTDTQYF; cdr3_nt: TGTGCCAGCAGTGAGGGTAGCGGGAGCACAGATACGCAGTATTTT
cdr3_length: 16; d_call: TRBD1; v_call: TRBV4-1; clone_size: NA; j_call: TRBJ2-3; cdr3_aa: CASSQESRGLVDTQYF; cdr3_nt: TGCGCCAGCAGCCAAGAATCTAGGGGGCTTGTAGATACGCAGTATTTT
cdr3_length: 14; d_call: NA; v_call: TRBV28; clone_size: few; j_call: TRBJ1-1; cdr3_aa: CASSPWRGSTEAFF; cdr3_nt: TGTGCCAGCAGTCCGTGGCGGGGGAGCACTGAAGCTTTCTTT
cdr3_length: 17; d_call: NA; v_call: TRBV27; clone_size: NA; j_call: TRBJ1-2; cdr3_aa: CASSLFPGAGQGHGYTF; cdr3_nt: TGTGCCAGCAGTTTATTCCCTGGGGCAGGGCAGGGTCATGGCTACACCTTC
cdr3_length: 13; d_call: NA; v_call: TRBV6-6; clone_size: few; j_call: TRBJ1-1; cdr3_aa: CASSYSSVPEAFF; cdr3_nt: TGTGCCAGCAGTTACTCGAGTGTGCCTGAAGCTTTCTTT
cdr3_length: 16; d_call: TRBD2; v_call: TRBV10-3; clone_size: NA; j_call: TRBJ2-2; cdr3_aa: CAAQRTSGSETGELFF; cdr3_nt: TGTGCCGCACAGCGGACTAGCGGGAGTGAGACCGGGGAGCTGTTTTTT
cdr3_length: 15; d_call: NA; v_call: TRBV27; clone_size: once; j_call: TRBJ2-3; cdr3_aa: CASRLAATSTDTQYF; cdr3_nt: TGTGCCAGCAGACTAGCCGCTACGAGCACAGATACGCAGTATTTT
cdr3_length: 16; d_call: TRBD2; v_call: TRBV4-1; clone_size: few; j_call: TRBJ2-7; cdr3_aa: CASSQDRTSPSYEQYF; cdr3_nt: TGCGCCAGCAGCCAAGATCGGACTAGCCCCTCCTACGAGCAGTACTTC
cdr3_length: 14; d_call: NA; v_call: TRBV30; clone_size: NA; j_call: TRBJ1-2; cdr3_aa: CAWSWAPHENGYTF; cdr3_nt: TGTGCCTGGAGTTGGGCGCCTCACGAGAACGGCTACACCTTC
cdr3_length: 13; d_call: NA; v_call: TRBV18; clone_size: NA; j_call: TRBJ1-5; cdr3_aa: CASRGRPEGPQHF; cdr3_nt: TGTGCCAGCCGAGGACGGCCTGAGGGGCCCCAGCATTTT
cdr3_length: 16; d_call: TRBD2; v_call: TRBV9; clone_size: NA; j_call: TRBJ2-1; cdr3_aa: CASTRGAGLGMDEQFF; cdr3_nt: TGTGCCAGCACCCGAGGGGCGGGACTAGGTATGGATGAGCAGTTCTTC
cdr3_length: 13; d_call: NA; v_call: TRBV4-1; clone_size: NA; j_call: TRBJ1-1; cdr3_aa: CASSTTGNTEAFF; cdr3_nt: TGCGCCAGCAGCACCACAGGGAACACTGAAGCTTTCTTT
cdr3_length: 15; d_call: NA; v_call: TRBV11-3; clone_size: NA; j_call: TRBJ1-1; cdr3_aa: CASSRRGEENTEAFF; cdr3_nt: TGTGCCAGCAGCCGCCGAGGGGAGGAGAACACTGAAGCTTTCTTT
cdr3_length: 14; d_call: NA; v_call: TRBV6-5; clone_size: few; j_call: TRBJ1-2; cdr3_aa: CASSSQPYSWGYTF; cdr3_nt: TGTGCCAGCAGTTCTCAACCCTATAGCTGGGGCTACACCTTC
cdr3_length: 18; d_call: TRBD2; v_call: TRBV5-1; clone_size: NA; j_call: TRBJ2-1; cdr3_aa: CASSPRGLAGAAHNEQFF; cdr3_nt: TGCGCCAGCAGCCCCAGGGGACTAGCGGGAGCCGCCCACAATGAGCAGTTCTTC
cdr3_length: 15; d_call: NA; v_call: TRBV4-1; clone_size: NA; j_call: TRBJ2-5; cdr3_aa: CASSQVAGGQETQYF; cdr3_nt: TGCGCCAGCAGCCAAGTGGCAGGTGGACAAGAGACCCAGTACTTC
cdr3_length: 16; d_call: TRBD1; v_call: TRBV7-9; clone_size: NA; j_call: TRBJ2-5; cdr3_aa: CASSFGDRGHQETQYF; cdr3_nt: TGTGCCAGCAGCTTCGGTGACAGGGGGCACCAAGAGACCCAGTACTTC
cdr3_length: 15; d_call: NA; v_call: TRBV6-5; clone_size: few; j_call: TRBJ1-1; cdr3_aa: CASSQGRWMNTEAFF; cdr3_nt: TGTGCCAGCAGCCAGGGAAGGTGGATGAACACTGAAGCTTTCTTT
cdr3_length: 17; d_call: TRBD2; v_call: TRBV11-2; clone_size: NA; j_call: TRBJ2-3; cdr3_aa: CASSLLLTSAFIDTQYF; cdr3_nt: TGTGCCAGCAGCTTACTGCTGACTAGCGCGTTTATAGATACGCAGTATTTT
cdr3_length: 16; d_call: TRBD2; v_call: TRBV19; clone_size: NA; j_call: TRBJ2-2; cdr3_aa: CASSPQRAGDTGELFF; cdr3_nt: TGTGCCAGTAGTCCCCAGCGGGCGGGGGACACCGGGGAGCTGTTTTTT
cdr3_length: 13; d_call: NA; v_call: TRBV6-4; clone_size: few; j_call: TRBJ1-2; cdr3_aa: CASSDGGIAGYTF; cdr3_nt: TGTGCCAGCAGTGACGGAGGGATCGCTGGCTACACCTTC
cdr3_length: 15; d_call: TRBD2; v_call: TRBV19; clone_size: NA; j_call: TRBJ2-1; cdr3_aa: CASSIVSGSNNEQFF; cdr3_nt: TGTGCCAGTAGTATAGTCAGCGGGAGTAACAATGAGCAGTTCTTC